The clone carrying this T cell receptor beta chain occurred once. Its antigen is not identified. The sample comes from a study of T cell repertoires in breast cancer. Turning to the study itself: There were nine healthy control donors. Findings of the study overall: Emulsion RT-PCR gave a qualitative, not quantitative, TCR profile. Shared TCRs favored TRBV7, possibly from tumor recognition or primer mispriming. Tumor-free sentinel nodes shared only roughly 1.8% of tumor TCRs; involved nodes shared 7.5% to 8.5%.

Unpaired genes were suppressed by blocking oligonucleotides during a second nested PCR. TCRdb itself ran the emulsion pairing reads through MiXCR, one entry per CDR3 protein. The sample holds tens of thousands of distinct CDR3 sequences, 45% seen once. The CDR3 contains 16 residues. Between the trimmed V and J ends, which lost 4 bases and 3 bases, there was a span of 15 bases. Germline V gives CDR1 MGHRA, CDR2 YSYEKL. Primers covering all TCR V genes were used in emulsion RT-PCR on CD8+ T cells. The source is a pool of human donors with breast cancer or a healthy control (not recorded which). The chain is built from TRBV4-1 and TRBJ1-4, with a tentative D call TRBD1 (5 bases). Sequenced material: CD8+ T cells. CDR3 protein: CASSLQGEVANEKLFF. The CDR3 nucleotides are TGCGCCAGCAGCCTGCAAGGGGAGGTGGCTAATGAAAAACTGTTTTTT.